The clone carrying this TCR beta chain has a single count. What it binds is unknown. The method was immunoSEQ multiplex PCR; TCRdb's version includes in-frame clones alone and lacks a portion of them. The table includes some 65,000 clones, just over 90% detected once. Germline CDR1 and CDR2: KGHSH and LQKENI. The CDR3 covers 13 residues. V was clipped by 0 bases and J by 15 bases; unmatched bases: 7. The source of the sample is a study of stem cell transplantation in POMP-related autoinflammatory disease. Turning to the study itself: Defective thymoproteasomes were hypothesized to impair CD8+ T-cell positive selection. Before transplant: CD4+ naive skewing, low CD8+ proportions, reduced cytokine secretion. Neutrophil and platelet engraftment from the graft donor was 100% through one year after transplant. Regarding the study as a whole: Patients with PRAID showed a restricted number of unique TRB V-J gene pairings.

Sequenced here: CD4+ T cells from PBMCs, sampled after stem cell transplantation. The chain links TRBV18 to TRBJ2-4, with 8 bases matching TRBD1. The receptor comes from a human patient with POMP-related autoinflammation and immune dysregulation (PRAID). A share of the T cells may be of graft donor origin. The CDR3 sequence: CASSPPDRVVRYF. The CDR3 region has the DNA TGTGCCAGCTCACCACCGGACAGGGTGGTCCGGTACTTC.